This paragraph covers one T cell receptor beta chain sequence. The CDR3 end shows no conserved phenylalanine or tryptophan, and so a read error is likely. A second PCR of 7 to 11 cycles used a sample-barcoded 5' primer and a J-beta primer mix. TCRdb independently ran MiXCR on the 5' RACE reads; one entry per CDR3 protein. The sample lists fewer than 800,000 distinct CDR3 sequences, 32% occurring once. Samples each yielded at least 5 micrograms of total RNA. The sample originates from a study of blood T cells in healthy people across ages. The specimen was blood. This clonotype originated in a woman older than 75 in good health.

CDR3 protein: CGAKAGGSYNEQYS. The CDR3 bases are TGCGGCGCGAAAGCGGGGGGCTCCTACAATGAGCAGTACTCC. The chain uses TRBV29-1 and TRBJ2-1, with 9 positions matching TRBD2. The DNA matches TRBJ2-7 better at its end, which makes the J call doubtful. Germline V gene sequence: CDR1 SQVTM, CDR2 ANQGSEA. CDR3 length: 14 amino acids.